The clone carrying this T cell receptor (beta chain) showed up many times. V shed 3 bases and J 7 bases; nucleotides not matched to a gene: 7. In germline, CDR1 is DFQATT, CDR2 SNEGSKA (reference sequence). The CDR3 is 13 residues long. This sample stems from a study of T-cell reconstitution after alpha-beta-depleted transplantation in children. The authors prepared the TCRbeta library with unique molecular identifiers. TCRdb recomputed calls from the PCR reads with MiXCR, one row per CDR3 protein. This sample has hundreds of thousands of distinct CDR3 sequences, with 16% found just once. Here the sequenced sample was PBMCs from the stem cell graft donor, taken from the stem cell graft. The rearrangement uses TRBV20-1 and TRBJ1-2; 8 bases fit TRBD1. The source of this sequence is a human donor who donated a stem cell graft to a child with acute myeloid leukemia. DNA for the CDR3: TGCAGTGCTAGGAACAGGGGGACAGGTGGCTACACCTTC. It encodes CSARNRGTGGYTF.